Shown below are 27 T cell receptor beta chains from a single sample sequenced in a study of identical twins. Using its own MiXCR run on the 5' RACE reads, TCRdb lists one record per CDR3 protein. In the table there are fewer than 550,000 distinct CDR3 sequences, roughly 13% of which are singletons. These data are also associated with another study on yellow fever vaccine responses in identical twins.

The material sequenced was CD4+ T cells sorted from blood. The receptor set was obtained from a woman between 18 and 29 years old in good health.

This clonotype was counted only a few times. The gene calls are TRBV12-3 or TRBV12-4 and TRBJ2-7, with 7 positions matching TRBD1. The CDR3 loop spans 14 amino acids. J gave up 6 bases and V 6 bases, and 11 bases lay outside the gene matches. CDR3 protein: CASSQGQFSFEQYF. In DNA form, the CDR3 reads TGTGCCAGCAGCCAGGGACAGTTTTCGTTCGAGCAGTACTTC.

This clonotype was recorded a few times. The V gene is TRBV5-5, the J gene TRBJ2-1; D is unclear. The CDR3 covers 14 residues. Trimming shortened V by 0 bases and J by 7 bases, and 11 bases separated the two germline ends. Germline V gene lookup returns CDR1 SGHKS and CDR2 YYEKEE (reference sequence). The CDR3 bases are TGTGCCAGCAGCTTGGGGGCTATTAGAAATGAGCAGTTCTTC. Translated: CASSLGAIRNEQFF.

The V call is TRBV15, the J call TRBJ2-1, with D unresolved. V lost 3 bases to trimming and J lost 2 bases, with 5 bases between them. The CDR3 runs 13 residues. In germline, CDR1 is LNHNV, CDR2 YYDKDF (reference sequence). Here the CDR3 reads CATSRGTYNEQFF. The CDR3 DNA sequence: TGTGCCACCAGCAGGGGGACCTACAATGAGCAGTTCTTC. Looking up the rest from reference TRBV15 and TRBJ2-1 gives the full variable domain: DAMVIQNPRYQVTQFGKPVTLSCSQTLNHNVMYWYQQKSSQAPKLLFHYYDKDFNNEADTPDNFQSRRPNTSFCFLDIRSPGLGDTAMYLCATSRGTYNEQFFGPGTRLTVL.

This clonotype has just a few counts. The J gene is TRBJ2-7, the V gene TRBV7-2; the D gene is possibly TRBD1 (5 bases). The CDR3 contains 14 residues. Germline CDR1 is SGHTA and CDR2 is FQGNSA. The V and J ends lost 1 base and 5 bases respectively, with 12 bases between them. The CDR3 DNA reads TGTGCCAGCAGCTTAGGCAGGGTAGCCAACGAGCAGTACTTC. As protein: CASSLGRVANEQYF.

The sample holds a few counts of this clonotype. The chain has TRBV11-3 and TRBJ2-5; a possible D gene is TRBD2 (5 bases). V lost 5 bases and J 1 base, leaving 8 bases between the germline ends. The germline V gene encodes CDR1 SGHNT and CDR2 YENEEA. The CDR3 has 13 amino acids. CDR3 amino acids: CASSRGFQETQYF. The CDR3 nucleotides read TGTGCCAGCAGCCGAGGGTTCCAAGAGACCCAGTACTTC. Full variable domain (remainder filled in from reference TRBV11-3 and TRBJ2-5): EAGVVQSPRYKIIEKKQPVAFWCNPISGHNTLYWYLQNLGQGPELLIRYENEEAVDDSQLPKDRFSAERLKGVDSTLKIQPAELGDSAVYLCASSRGFQETQYFGPGTRLLVL.

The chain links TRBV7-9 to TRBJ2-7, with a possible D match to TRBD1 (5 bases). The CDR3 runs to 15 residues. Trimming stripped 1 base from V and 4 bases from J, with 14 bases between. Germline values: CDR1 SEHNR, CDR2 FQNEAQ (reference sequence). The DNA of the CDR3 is TGTGCCAGCAGCTTAGTATCCGGCAGGGTATACGAGCAGTACTTC. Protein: CASSLVSGRVYEQYF.

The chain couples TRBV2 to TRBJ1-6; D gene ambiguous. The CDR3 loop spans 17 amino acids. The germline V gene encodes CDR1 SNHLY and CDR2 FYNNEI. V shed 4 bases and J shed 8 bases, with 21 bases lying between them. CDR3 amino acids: CASSARTSPSADSPLHF. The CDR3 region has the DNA TGTGCCAGCAGTGCTCGCACCTCCCCGAGTGCCGATTCACCCCTCCACTTT.

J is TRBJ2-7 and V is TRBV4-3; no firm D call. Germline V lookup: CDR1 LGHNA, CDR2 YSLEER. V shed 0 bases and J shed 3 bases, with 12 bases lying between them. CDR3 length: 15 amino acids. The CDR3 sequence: CASSQDPGLIYEQYF. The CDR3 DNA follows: TGCGCCAGCAGCCAAGACCCCGGCCTCATCTACGAGCAGTACTTC.

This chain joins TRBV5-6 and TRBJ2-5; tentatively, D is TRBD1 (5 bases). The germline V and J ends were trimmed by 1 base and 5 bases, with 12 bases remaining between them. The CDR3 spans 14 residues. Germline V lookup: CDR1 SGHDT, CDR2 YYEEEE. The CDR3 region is CASSLPGISETQYF. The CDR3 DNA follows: TGTGCCAGCAGCTTGCCAGGGATAAGCGAGACCCAGTACTTC.

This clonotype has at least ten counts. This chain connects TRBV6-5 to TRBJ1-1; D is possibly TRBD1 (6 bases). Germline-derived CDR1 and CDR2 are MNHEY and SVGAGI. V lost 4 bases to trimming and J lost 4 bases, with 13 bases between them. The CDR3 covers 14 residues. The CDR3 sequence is CASSSAGAGTEAFF. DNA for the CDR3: TGTGCCAGCAGTTCCGCAGGGGCTGGCACTGAAGCTTTCTTT.

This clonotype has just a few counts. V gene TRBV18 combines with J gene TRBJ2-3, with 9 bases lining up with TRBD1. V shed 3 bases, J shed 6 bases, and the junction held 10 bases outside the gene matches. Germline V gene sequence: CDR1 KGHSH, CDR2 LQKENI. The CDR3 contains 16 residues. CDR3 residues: CASSPDRGHGVDTQYF. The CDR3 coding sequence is TGTGCCAGCTCACCGGACAGGGGCCATGGGGTCGATACGCAGTATTTT.

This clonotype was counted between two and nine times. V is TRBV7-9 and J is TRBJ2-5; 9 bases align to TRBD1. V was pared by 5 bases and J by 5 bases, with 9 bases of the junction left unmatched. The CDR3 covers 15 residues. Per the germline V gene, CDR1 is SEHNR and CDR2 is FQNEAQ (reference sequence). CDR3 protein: CASSQVQGAQETQYF. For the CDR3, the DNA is TGTGCCAGCAGCCAAGTACAGGGGGCGCAGGAGACCCAGTACTTC. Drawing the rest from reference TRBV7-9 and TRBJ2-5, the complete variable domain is DTGVSQNPRHKITKRGQNVTFRCDPISEHNRLYWYRQTLGQGPEFLTYFQNEAQLEKSRLLSDRFSAERPKGSFSTLEIQRTEQGDSAMYLCASSQVQGAQETQYFGPGTRLLVL.

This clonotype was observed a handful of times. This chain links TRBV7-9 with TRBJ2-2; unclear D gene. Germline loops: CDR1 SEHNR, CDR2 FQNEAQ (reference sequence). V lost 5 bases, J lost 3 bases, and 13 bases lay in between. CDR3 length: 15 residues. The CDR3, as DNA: TGTGCCAGCAGCGCGTTCGAGACTCACACCGGGGAGCTGTTTTTT. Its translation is CASSAFETHTGELFF.

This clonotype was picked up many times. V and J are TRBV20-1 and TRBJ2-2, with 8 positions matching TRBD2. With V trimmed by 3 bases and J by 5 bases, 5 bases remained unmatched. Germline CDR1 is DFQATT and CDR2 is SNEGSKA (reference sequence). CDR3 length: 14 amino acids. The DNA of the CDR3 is TGCAGTGCTAGCCGGGAGGGCTGGACCGGGGAGCTGTTTTTT. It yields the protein CSASREGWTGELFF.

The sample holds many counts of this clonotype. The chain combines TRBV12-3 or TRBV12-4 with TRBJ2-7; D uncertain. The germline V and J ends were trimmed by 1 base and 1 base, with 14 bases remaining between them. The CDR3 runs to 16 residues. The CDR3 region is CASSLVPPSVSYEQYF. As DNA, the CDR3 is TGTGCCAGCAGTTTAGTCCCCCCCTCTGTGTCCTACGAGCAGTACTTC.

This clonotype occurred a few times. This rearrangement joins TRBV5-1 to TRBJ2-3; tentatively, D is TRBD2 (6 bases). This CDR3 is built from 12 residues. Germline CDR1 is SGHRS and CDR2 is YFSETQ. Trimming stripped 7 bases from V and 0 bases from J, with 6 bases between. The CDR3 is CASGTSTDTQYF. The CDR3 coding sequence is TGCGCCAGCGGGACTAGCACAGATACGCAGTATTTT.

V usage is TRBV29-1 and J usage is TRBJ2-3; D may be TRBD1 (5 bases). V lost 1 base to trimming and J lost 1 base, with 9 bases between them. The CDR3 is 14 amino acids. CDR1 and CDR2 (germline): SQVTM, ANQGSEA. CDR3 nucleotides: TGCAGCGTTGAAGGGGTGGGGCGCACAGATACGCAGTATTTT. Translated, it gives CSVEGVGRTDTQYF.

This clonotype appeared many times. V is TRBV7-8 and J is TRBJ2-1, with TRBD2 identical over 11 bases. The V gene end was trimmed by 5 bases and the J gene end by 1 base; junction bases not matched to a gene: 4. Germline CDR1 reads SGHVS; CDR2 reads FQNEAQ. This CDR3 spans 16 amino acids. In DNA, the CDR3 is TGTGCCAGCAGCCTCCGACTAGCGGGGTCCTACAATGAGCAGTTCTTC. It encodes CASSLRLAGSYNEQFF. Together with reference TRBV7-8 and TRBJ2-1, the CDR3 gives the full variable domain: GAGVSQSPRYKVAKRGQDVALRCDPISGHVSLFWYQQALGQGPEFLTYFQNEAQLDKSGLPSDRFFAERPEGSVSTLKIQRTQQEDSAVYLCASSLRLAGSYNEQFFGPGTRLTVL.

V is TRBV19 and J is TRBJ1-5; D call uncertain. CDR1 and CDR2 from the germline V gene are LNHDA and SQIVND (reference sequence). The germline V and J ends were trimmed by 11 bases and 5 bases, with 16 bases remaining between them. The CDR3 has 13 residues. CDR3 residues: CAAGGGNDQPQHF. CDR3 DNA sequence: TGTGCCGCGGGCGGCGGGAACGATCAGCCCCAGCATTTT.

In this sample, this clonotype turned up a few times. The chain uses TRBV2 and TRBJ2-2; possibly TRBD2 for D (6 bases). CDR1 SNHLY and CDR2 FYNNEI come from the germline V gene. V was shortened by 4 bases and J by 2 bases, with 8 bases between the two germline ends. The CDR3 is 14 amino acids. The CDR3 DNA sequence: TGTGCCAGCAGTGGGGAGGTTAACACCGGGGAGCTGTTTTTT. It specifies CASSGEVNTGELFF.

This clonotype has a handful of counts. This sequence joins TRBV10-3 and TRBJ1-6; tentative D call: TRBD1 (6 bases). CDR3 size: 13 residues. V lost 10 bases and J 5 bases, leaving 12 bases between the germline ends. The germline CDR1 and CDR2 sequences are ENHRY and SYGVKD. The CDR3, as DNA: TGTGCCACACAGGGAAACGATAATTCACCCCTCCACTTT. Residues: CATQGNDNSPLHF.

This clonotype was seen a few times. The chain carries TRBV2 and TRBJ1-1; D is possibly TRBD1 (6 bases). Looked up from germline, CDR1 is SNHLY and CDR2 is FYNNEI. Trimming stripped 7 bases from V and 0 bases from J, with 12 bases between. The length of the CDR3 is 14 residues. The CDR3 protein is CASNRDGMNTEAFF. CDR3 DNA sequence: TGTGCCAGCAACAGGGACGGAATGAACACTGAAGCTTTCTTT. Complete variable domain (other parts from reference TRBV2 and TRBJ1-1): EPEVTQTPSHQVTQMGQEVILRCVPISNHLYFYWYRQILGQKVEFLVSFYNNEISEKSEIFDDQFSVERPDGSNFTLKIRSTKLEDSAMYFCASNRDGMNTEAFFGQGTRLTVV.

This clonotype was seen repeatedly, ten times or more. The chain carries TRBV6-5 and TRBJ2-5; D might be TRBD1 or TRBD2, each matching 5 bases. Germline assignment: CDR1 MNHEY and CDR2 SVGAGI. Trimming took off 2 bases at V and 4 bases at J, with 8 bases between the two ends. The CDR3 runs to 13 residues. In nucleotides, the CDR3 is TGTGCCAGCAGTTACGTGGGGGTAGAGACCCAGTACTTC. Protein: CASSYVGVETQYF.

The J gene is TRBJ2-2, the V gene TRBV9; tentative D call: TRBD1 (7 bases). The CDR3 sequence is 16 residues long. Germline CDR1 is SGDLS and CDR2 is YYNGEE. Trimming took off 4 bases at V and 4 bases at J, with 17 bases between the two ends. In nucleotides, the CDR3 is TGTGCCAGCAGCCCAGGGGGACTTCGGGGCACCGGGGAGCTGTTTTTT. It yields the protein CASSPGGLRGTGELFF.

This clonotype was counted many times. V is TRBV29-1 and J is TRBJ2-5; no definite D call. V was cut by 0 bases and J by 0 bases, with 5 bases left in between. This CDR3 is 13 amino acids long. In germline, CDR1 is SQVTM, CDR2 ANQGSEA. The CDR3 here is CSVEDPYQETQYF. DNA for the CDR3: TGCAGCGTTGAAGACCCGTACCAAGAGACCCAGTACTTC.

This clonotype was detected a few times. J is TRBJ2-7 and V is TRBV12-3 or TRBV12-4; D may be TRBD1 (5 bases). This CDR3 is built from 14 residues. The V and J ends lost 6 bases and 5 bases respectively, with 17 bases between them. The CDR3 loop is CASRQSQGTHEQYF. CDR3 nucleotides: TGTGCCAGCAGGCAATCCCAGGGTACCCACGAGCAGTACTTC.

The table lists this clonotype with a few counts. This chain's CDR3 is CASSPDRATSGRDYNEQFF. CDR3 bases: TGTGCCAGCAGTCCGGACAGGGCGACTAGCGGGAGAGATTACAATGAGCAGTTCTTC. The chain has TRBV11-1 and TRBJ2-1, with TRBD2 matching over 12 bases. This CDR3 is built from 19 residues. Looked up from germline, CDR1 is SGHAT and CDR2 is FQDESV (reference sequence). V gave up 6 bases and J gave up 4 bases; unmatched junction bases: 16. The full variable domain, with the rest looked up from reference TRBV11-1 and TRBJ2-1, is EAEVAQSPRYKITEKSQAVAFWCDPISGHATLYWYRQILGQGPELLVQFQDESVVDDSQLPKDRFSAERLKGVDSTLKIQPAELGDSAMYLCASSPDRATSGRDYNEQFFGPGTRLTVL.